The 19 T cell receptor beta chains below all came from one sample that was sequenced in a study of a mutant IDH1 vaccine in newly diagnosed glioma. Clones were read by immunoSEQ multiplex PCR, and TCRdb kept only the in-frame ones, dropping some. The table has around 130,000 clones, about 82% seen once. Their cognate antigens are unknown. Described time point: week 11, during vaccination. Alongside topical imiquimod, each dose of vaccine comprised 300 ug of mutant IDH1 20-mer peptide. This specimen was PBMCs, taken from a glioma patient whose treatment included an IDH1 peptide vaccine. These receptors originate from a man in his forties or fifties with glioma.

The chain uses TRBV19 and TRBJ1-2; TRBD1 aligns across 7 bases. There are 13 residues in the CDR3. The ends lost 7 bases at V and 4 bases at J; junction bases unmatched: 6. CDR1 and CDR2 (germline): LNHDA, SQIVND (reference sequence). CDR3 sequence (DNA): TGTGCCAGTAAAGTGACAGGGAGCTATGGCTACACCTTC. This encodes CASKVTGSYGYTF.

The chain employs TRBV29-1 and TRBJ2-1, with 7 bases matching TRBD1. CDR3 size: 16 residues. The ends lost 6 bases at V and 2 bases at J; junction bases unmatched: 13. Germline loops: CDR1 SQVTM, CDR2 ANQGSEA. The CDR3: CSVWTGGSPPYNEQFF. CDR3 in DNA: TGCAGCGTCTGGACAGGCGGTTCCCCCCCCTACAATGAGCAGTTCTTC.

This clone was counted a few times. The genes are TRBV9 and TRBJ2-1; D unclear. V lost 0 bases and J lost 7, with 8 bases in between. Per the germline V gene, CDR1 is SGDLS and CDR2 is YYNGEE. The CDR3 is made up of 13 amino acids. Here the CDR3 reads CASSVASKNEQFF. In DNA form, the CDR3 reads TGTGCCAGCAGCGTAGCCTCTAAGAATGAGCAGTTCTTC. Looking up the rest from reference TRBV9 and TRBJ2-1 gives the full variable domain: DSGVTQTPKHLITATGQRVTLRCSPRSGDLSVYWYQQSLDQGLQFLIQYYNGEERAKGNILERFSAQQFPDLHSELNLSSLELGDSALYFCASSVASKNEQFFGPGTRLTVL.

The chain combines TRBV7-9 with TRBJ2-1; D might be TRBD1 (6 bases). Trimming shortened V by 3 bases and J by 5 bases, and 11 bases separated the two germline ends. Germline CDR1 and CDR2: SEHNR and FQNEAQ (reference sequence). The CDR3 is made up of 14 amino acids. The CDR3, as DNA: TGTGCCAGCAGCTTGAACAGGGCGAACAATGAGCAGTTCTTC. Translated, it gives CASSLNRANNEQFF.

This chain joins TRBV7-2 and TRBJ2-7; D not resolved. Trimming removed 1 base from V and 3 bases from J, with 4 bases in between. Germline V gene lookup returns CDR1 SGHTA and CDR2 FQGNSA. The CDR3 runs 12 residues. CDR3 protein: CASSLDLYEQYF. CDR3 in DNA: TGTGCCAGCAGCTTAGACCTCTACGAGCAGTACTTC.

The sample holds one count of this clone. This chain connects TRBV5-4 to TRBJ1-1; no reliable D call. V lost 4 bases and J lost 6, with 16 bases in between. The CDR3 length is 14 residues. Looked up from germline, CDR1 is SGHNT and CDR2 is YYREEE (reference sequence). The CDR3 coding sequence is TGTGCCAGCAGCCCCGAGACGGCATTTCCTGAAGCTTTCTTT. It translates to CASSPETAFPEAFF.

The chain carries TRBV14 and TRBJ1-2, with no clear D. The V and J ends lost 0 bases and 4 bases respectively, with 6 bases between them. CDR1 SGHDN and CDR2 FVKESK come from the germline V gene. This CDR3 is built from 13 residues. As DNA, the CDR3 is TGTGCCAGCAGCCAAGACCACAGCTATGGCTACACCTTC. Protein product: CASSQDHSYGYTF.

The V and J genes are TRBV30 and TRBJ2-5, with D unclear. The CDR3 contains 12 residues. Per germline, CDR1 GTSNPN and CDR2 SVGIG (reference sequence). The V gene lost 2 bases and the J gene lost 1 base, with 5 bases spanning the gap. The CDR3 DNA sequence: TGTGCCTGGAGTTCCAGCCAAGAGACCCAGTACTTC. The encoded protein is CAWSSSQETQYF.

The rearrangement uses TRBV11-2 and TRBJ1-4, with TRBD1 matching 10 bases. CDR1 and CDR2 from the germline V gene are SGHAT and FQNNGV. With 2 bases clipped from V and 3 bases from J, the junction kept 9 bases outside the gene matches. The CDR3 spans 18 residues. CDR3: CASSLRPRQGAANEKLFF. CDR3 nucleotides: TGTGCCAGCAGCTTACGGCCCCGACAGGGGGCGGCTAATGAAAAACTGTTTTTT.

The chain combines TRBV4-3 with TRBJ1-6; D remains unclear. The germline CDR1 and CDR2 sequences are LGHNA and YSLEER. V was cut by 4 bases and J by 7 bases, with 11 bases left in between. CDR3 length: 14 residues. The CDR3 DNA is TGCGCCAGCAGCCCGGGTGTACAAAATTCACCCCTCCACTTT. As protein: CASSPGVQNSPLHF.

In DNA form, the CDR3 reads TGTGCCAGCAGCTTAGTTAGCGGGAGAGCAGATACGCAGTATTTT. Encoded protein: CASSLVSGRADTQYF. This chain joins TRBV13 and TRBJ2-3; 9 bases are shared with TRBD2. CDR3 length: 15 residues. Germline CDR1 PRHDT, CDR2 FYEKMQ (reference sequence). Trimming took 1 base from V and 4 from J; bases not matched to a gene: 3.

This chain joins TRBV11-2 and TRBJ2-3; 7 bases line up with TRBD2. CDR3 length: 15 amino acids. Germline V gene lookup returns CDR1 SGHAT and CDR2 FQNNGV. V lost 7 bases and J lost 4; bases outside the gene matches: 11. CDR3 loop: CASTPRGSGADTQYF. CDR3 nucleotide sequence: TGTGCCAGCACGCCCCGCGGCAGCGGGGCAGATACGCAGTATTTT.

The gene calls are TRBV7-9 and TRBJ1-5, with TRBD1 matching 10 bases. Germline V CDR1 and CDR2: SEHNR, FQNEAQ (reference sequence). Losses at the gene ends were 6 bases for V and 7 bases for J; bases not matched to a gene: 9. CDR3 size: 15 residues. The CDR3 bases are TGTGCCAGCAGTTCCGGACAGGGGGTGACCCAGCCCCAGCATTTT. Translated: CASSSGQGVTQPQHF.

V usage is TRBV4-3 and J usage is TRBJ2-3; 8 nucleotides line up with TRBD2. V lost 3 bases, J lost 7 bases, and 12 bases stayed unmatched. CDR1 and CDR2 (germline): LGHNA, YSLEER. CDR3 length: 16 amino acids. In nucleotides, the CDR3 is TGCGCCAGCAGCCACGTCGGGACTAGAGCTCCCTATACGCAGTATTTT. It codes for CASSHVGTRAPYTQYF.

The rearrangement joins TRBV6-1 to TRBJ1-3; no firm D call. Looked up from germline, CDR1 is MNHNS and CDR2 is SASEGT. The CDR3 loop spans 15 amino acids. The V and J ends lost 1 base and 1 base respectively, with 8 bases between them. CDR3 sequence: CASSEVGKSGNTIYF. The CDR3 nucleotides read TGTGCCAGCAGTGAAGTTGGAAAGTCTGGAAACACCATATATTTT.

This clone showed up just a few times. The V and J genes are TRBV14 and TRBJ2-7; D not resolved. V was shortened by 4 bases and J by 3 bases, with 13 bases between the two germline ends. Germline CDR1 is SGHDN and CDR2 is FVKESK. The CDR3 runs to 14 residues. The CDR3 sequence: CASSPSGLHYEQYF. The DNA of the CDR3 is TGTGCCAGCAGCCCCTCGGGTCTCCACTACGAGCAGTACTTC.

The CDR3 sequence is CASSLEGTDTQYF. CDR3 coding DNA: TGTGCCAGCAGCTTAGAGGGCACAGATACGCAGTATTTT. This chain uses TRBV11-2 with TRBJ2-3; no clear D gene. The CDR3 extends over 13 amino acids. Germline V lookup: CDR1 SGHAT, CDR2 FQNNGV. The V and J ends lost 0 bases and 1 base respectively, with 2 bases between them.

The chain links TRBV15 to TRBJ2-5, with a possible D match to TRBD2 (6 bases). In germline, CDR1 is LNHNV, CDR2 YYDKDF (reference sequence). V lost 1 base, J lost 4 bases, and 10 bases lay in between. This CDR3 has 14 amino acids. DNA of the CDR3: TGTGCCACCAGCAGAGGTTTGGGGGGAGAGACCCAGTACTTC. As protein: CATSRGLGGETQYF.

CDR3: CASSTGTAGNTIYF. CDR3 nucleotide sequence: TGTGCCAGCAGCACCGGGACAGCTGGAAACACCATATATTTT. The V and J genes are TRBV7-2 and TRBJ1-3; 7 bases line up with TRBD1. Germline-derived CDR1 and CDR2 are SGHTA and FQGNSA. This CDR3 is 14 amino acids long. The V segment lost 5 bases and the J segment 2 bases; nucleotides outside the gene matches: 3.